The rows below give T cell receptor beta chains drawn from one sample of a study of OX40 agonist ivuxolimab in advanced cancers. Only in-frame clones appear in the TCRdb table, and some are missing; sequencing was by immunoSEQ multiplex PCR. The sample yields 60,000 to 85,000 clones, approximately 86% seen once. This specimen consisted of CD4+ or CD8+ T cells sorted from blood, obtained in a trial of the OX40 agonist ivuxolimab. These receptor sequences come from an adult with an advanced solid tumor such as melanoma, head and neck, liver or kidney cancer. CDR3s leave out the opening cysteine and the closing phenylalanine or tryptophan. Fields, in order: V gene, CDR3 protein.

v_call: TRBV7-8; cdr3_aa: ASSLLDSSAYEQY
v_call: TRBV5-5; cdr3_aa: ASSRAHMTSSPGELF
v_call: TRBV28; cdr3_aa: ASSRPRTGEEKLF
v_call: TRBV30; cdr3_aa: AWSTTSGGYNEQF
v_call: TRBV7-7; cdr3_aa: ASSLAGTTAYNEQF
v_call: TRBV28; cdr3_aa: ASSLLRGPDYDYT
v_call: TRBV28; cdr3_aa: ASSYNEQF
v_call: TRBV12-5; cdr3_aa: ASGLDSQPQH
v_call: TRBV18; cdr3_aa: ASSPTLDEQY
v_call: TRBV27; cdr3_aa: ASSLGLEQPQH
v_call: TRBV7-9; cdr3_aa: ASSRTGGANVKVGYT
v_call: TRBV30; cdr3_aa: AWDTGSNQPQH
v_call: TRBV5-1; cdr3_aa: ASSGTGGSPLH
v_call: TRBV5-1; cdr3_aa: ASTAGGRYEQY
v_call: TRBV6-5; cdr3_aa: ASSYSIGSTGELF
v_call: TRBV6-6; cdr3_aa: ASRGPGQGTHEQY
v_call: TRBV18; cdr3_aa: ASSPMWRLNEKLF
v_call: TRBV27; cdr3_aa: ASSFPSGSRGYNEQF
v_call: TRBV19; cdr3_aa: ASSRPTSSDTQY
v_call: TRBV21-1; cdr3_aa: ASSKGVGRGNEKLF
v_call: TRBV7-2; cdr3_aa: ASSLNSGSSYEQY
v_call: TRBV7-2; cdr3_aa: ASSPSGDTNSYEQY
v_call: TRBV27; cdr3_aa: ASSLLSGNYNEQF
v_call: TRBV4-2; cdr3_aa: ASSQDRGGRAAGNTIY
v_call: TRBV9; cdr3_aa: ASSVLLTSYNEQF
v_call: TRBV6-6; cdr3_aa: ASGPTLAEETQY
v_call: TRBV18; cdr3_aa: ASSPTGGSSGANVLT
v_call: TRBV5-4; cdr3_aa: ASSLISWRGSRRTDTQY
v_call: TRBV29-1; cdr3_aa: SVASRQDTEAF
v_call: TRBV7-3; cdr3_aa: ASSPPGQGEAGELF
v_call: TRBV14; cdr3_aa: ASSQRGAGGGPNTEAF
v_call: TRBV30; cdr3_aa: AFGDSEETQY
v_call: TRBV4-2; cdr3_aa: ASSQVGGPEDKNIQY
v_call: TRBV4-1; cdr3_aa: ASSPTSGSPNEQF
v_call: TRBV4-3; cdr3_aa: ASSQDFGRTATNEKLF
v_call: TRBV29-1; cdr3_aa: SVKELDTIRDAQY
v_call: TRBV5-1; cdr3_aa: ASSLEAGGFSGNTIY
v_call: TRBV28; cdr3_aa: ASSLRRGLTEAF
v_call: TRBV6-1; cdr3_aa: ASSEAQARGPQH
v_call: TRBV28; cdr3_aa: ASSLYQGYTEAF
v_call: TRBV7-3; cdr3_aa: ASSLMGQDTQY
v_call: TRBV18; cdr3_aa: ASSPGTGQEKLF
v_call: TRBV19; cdr3_aa: ASSIPGRSVFGGYT
v_call: TRBV28; cdr3_aa: ASTPQGLEKLF
v_call: TRBV13; cdr3_aa: ASGRSYEQY
v_call: TRBV5-1; cdr3_aa: ASSLEGRENEKLF
v_call: TRBV28; cdr3_aa: ASSPTLGAQY
v_call: TRBV9; cdr3_aa: ASSVRGARTGELF
v_call: TRBV21-1; cdr3_aa: ASSKRGLNEQY
v_call: TRBV4-2; cdr3_aa: ASSLDPRGTQY
v_call: TRBV6-1; cdr3_aa: ASSSLVQNTEAF
v_call: TRBV7-2; cdr3_aa: ASSSYRGTGELF
v_call: TRBV5-1; cdr3_aa: ASRRQSTNTGELF
v_call: TRBV9; cdr3_aa: ASSAGTGSSGANVLT
v_call: TRBV30; cdr3_aa: AWSKDLGTEAF
v_call: TRBV27; cdr3_aa: ASSLGTLRQFI
v_call: TRBV30; cdr3_aa: AWGGQGYEQY
v_call: TRBV5-1; cdr3_aa: ASSSRDSTNEQF
v_call: TRBV4-3; cdr3_aa: ASSQTPTGIYGYT